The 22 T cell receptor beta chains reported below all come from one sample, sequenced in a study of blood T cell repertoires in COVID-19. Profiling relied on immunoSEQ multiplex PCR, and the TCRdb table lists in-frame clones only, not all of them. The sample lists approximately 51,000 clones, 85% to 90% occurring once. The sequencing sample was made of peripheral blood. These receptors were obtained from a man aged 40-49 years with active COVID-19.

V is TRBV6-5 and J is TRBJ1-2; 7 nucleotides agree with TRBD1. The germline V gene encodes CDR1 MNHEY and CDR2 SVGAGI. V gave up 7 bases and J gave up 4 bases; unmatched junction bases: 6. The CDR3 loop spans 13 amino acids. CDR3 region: CASIDRVSYGYTF. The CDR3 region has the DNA TGTGCCAGCATCGACAGGGTTAGCTATGGCTACACCTTC.

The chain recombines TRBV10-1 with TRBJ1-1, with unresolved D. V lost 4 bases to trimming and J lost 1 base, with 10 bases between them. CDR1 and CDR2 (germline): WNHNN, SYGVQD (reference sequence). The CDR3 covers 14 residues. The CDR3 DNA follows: TGCGCCAGCAGTGGGTCGGGCCAGAACACTGAAGCTTTCTTT. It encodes CASSGSGQNTEAFF.

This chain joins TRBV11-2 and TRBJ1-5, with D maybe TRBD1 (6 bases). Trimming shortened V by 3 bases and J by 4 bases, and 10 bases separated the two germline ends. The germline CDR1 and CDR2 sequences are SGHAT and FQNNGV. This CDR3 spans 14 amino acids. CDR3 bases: TGTGCCAGCAGCTTCGGACAGACTAATCAGCCCCAGCATTTT. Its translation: CASSFGQTNQPQHF.

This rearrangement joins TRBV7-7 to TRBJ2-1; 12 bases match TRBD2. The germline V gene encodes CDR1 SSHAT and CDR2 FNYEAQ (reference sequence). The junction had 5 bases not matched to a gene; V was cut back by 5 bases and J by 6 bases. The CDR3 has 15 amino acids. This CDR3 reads CASSRGLAGLNEQFF. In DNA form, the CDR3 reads TGTGCCAGCAGCCGAGGACTAGCGGGACTCAATGAGCAGTTCTTC.

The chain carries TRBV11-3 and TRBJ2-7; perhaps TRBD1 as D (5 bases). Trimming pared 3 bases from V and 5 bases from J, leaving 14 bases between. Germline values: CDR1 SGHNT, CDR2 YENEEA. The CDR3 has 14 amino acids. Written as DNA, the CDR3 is TGTGCCAGCAGCTTGGGGCGTTTTACGGACGAGCAGTACTTC. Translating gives CASSLGRFTDEQYF.

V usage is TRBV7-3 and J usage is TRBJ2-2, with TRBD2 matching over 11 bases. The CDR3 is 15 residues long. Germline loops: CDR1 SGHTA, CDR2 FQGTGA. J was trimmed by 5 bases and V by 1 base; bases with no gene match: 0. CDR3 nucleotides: TGTGCCAGCAGCTTAATAGCGGGAGGGACCGGGGAGCTGTTTTTT. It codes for CASSLIAGGTGELFF. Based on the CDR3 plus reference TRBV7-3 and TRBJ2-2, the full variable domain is GAGVSQTPSNKVTEKGKYVELRCDPISGHTALYWYRQSLGQGPEFLIYFQGTGAADDSGLPNDRFFAVRPEGSVSTLKIQRTERGDSAVYLCASSLIAGGTGELFFGEGSRLTVL.

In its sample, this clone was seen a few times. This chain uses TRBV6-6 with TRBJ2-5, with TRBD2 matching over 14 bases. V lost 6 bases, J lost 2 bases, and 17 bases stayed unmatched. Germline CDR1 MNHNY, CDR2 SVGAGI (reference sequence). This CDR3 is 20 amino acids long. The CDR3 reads CASSRAGTSGGKGPQETQYF. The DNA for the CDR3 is TGTGCCAGCAGCCGCGCCGGGACTAGCGGGGGAAAAGGGCCTCAAGAGACCCAGTACTTC.

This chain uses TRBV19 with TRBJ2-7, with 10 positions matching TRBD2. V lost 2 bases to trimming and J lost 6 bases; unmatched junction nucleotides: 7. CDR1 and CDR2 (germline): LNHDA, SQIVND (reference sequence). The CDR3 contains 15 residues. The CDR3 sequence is CASSILSGRASEQYF. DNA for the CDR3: TGTGCCAGTAGTATACTCAGCGGGAGGGCCTCCGAGCAGTACTTC.

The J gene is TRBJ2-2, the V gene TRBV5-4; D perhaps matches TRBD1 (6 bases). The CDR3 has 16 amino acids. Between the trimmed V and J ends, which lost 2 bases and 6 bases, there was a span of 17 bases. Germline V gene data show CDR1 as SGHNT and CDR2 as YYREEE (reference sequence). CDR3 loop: CASSLWDTGSSGELFF. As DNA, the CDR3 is TGTGCCAGCAGCTTATGGGACACCGGATCCTCCGGGGAGCTGTTTTTT.

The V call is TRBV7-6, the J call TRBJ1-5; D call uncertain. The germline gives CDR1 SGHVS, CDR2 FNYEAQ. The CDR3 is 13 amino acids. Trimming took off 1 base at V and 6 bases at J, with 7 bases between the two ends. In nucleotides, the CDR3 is TGTGCCAGCAGCTTAGAAGGCGGTCAGCCCCAGCATTTT. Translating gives CASSLEGGQPQHF.

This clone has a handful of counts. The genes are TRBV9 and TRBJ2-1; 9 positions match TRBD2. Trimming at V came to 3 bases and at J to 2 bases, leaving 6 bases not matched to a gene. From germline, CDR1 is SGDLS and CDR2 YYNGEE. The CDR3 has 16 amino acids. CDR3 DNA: TGTGCCAGCAGCGCCTGGGCGGGAGGGACCTACAATGAGCAGTTCTTC. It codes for CASSAWAGGTYNEQFF.

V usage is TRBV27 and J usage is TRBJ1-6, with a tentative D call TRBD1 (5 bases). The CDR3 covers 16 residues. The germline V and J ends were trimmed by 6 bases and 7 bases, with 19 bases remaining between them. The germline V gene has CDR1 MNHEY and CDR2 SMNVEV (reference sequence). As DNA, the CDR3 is TGTGCCAGCAGCCCCACACGAGGACAAAACAATTCACCCCTCCACTTT. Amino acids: CASSPTRGQNNSPLHF.

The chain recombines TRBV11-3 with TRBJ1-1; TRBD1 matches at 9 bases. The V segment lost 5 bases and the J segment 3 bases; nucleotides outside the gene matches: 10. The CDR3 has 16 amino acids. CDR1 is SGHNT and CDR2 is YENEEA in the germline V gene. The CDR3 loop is CASSPQQGAPDTEAFF. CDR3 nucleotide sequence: TGTGCCAGCAGCCCACAACAGGGGGCGCCGGACACTGAAGCTTTCTTT.

The CDR3 here is CASSVSGERNTGELFF. Written as DNA, the CDR3 is TGTGCCAGCAGCGTATCCGGAGAACGAAACACCGGGGAGCTGTTTTTT. This rearrangement joins TRBV9 to TRBJ2-2; D is unresolved. Germline assignment: CDR1 SGDLS and CDR2 YYNGEE. The V end lost 1 base, the J end lost 2 bases, and 12 bases lay between the germline ends. The CDR3 covers 16 residues.

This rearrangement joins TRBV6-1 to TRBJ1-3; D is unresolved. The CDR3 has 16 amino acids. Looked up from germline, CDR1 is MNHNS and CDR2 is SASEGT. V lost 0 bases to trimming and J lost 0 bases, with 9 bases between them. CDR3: CASSEAWHLSGNTIYF. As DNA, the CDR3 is TGTGCCAGCAGTGAAGCTTGGCACCTCTCTGGAAACACCATATATTTT.

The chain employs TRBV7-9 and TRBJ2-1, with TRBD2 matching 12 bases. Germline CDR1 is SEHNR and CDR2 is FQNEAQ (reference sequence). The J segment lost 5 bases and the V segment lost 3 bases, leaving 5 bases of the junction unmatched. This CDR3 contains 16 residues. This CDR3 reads CASSFFRTSGNNEQFF. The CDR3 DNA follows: TGTGCCAGCAGCTTCTTCCGGACTAGCGGGAACAATGAGCAGTTCTTC.

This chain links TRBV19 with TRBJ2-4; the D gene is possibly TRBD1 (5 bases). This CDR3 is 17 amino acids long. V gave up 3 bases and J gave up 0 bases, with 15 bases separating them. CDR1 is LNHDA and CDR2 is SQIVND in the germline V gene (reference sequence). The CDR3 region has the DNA TGTGCCAGTAGTATTAGGGGCGAAGACAGAGCCAAAAACATTCAGTACTTC. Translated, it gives CASSIRGEDRAKNIQYF.

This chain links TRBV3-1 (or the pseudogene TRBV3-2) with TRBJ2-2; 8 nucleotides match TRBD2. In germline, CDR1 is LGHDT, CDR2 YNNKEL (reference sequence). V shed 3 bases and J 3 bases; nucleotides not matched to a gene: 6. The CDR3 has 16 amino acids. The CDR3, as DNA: TGTGCCAGCAGCCAGCGAGCGGGAGTTGACACCGGGGAGCTGTTTTTT. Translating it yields CASSQRAGVDTGELFF.

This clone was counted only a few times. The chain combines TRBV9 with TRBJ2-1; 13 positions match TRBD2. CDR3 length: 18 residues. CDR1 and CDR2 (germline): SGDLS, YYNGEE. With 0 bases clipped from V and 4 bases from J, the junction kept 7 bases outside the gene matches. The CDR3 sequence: CASSVGAGLAGLYNEQFF. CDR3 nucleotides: TGTGCCAGCAGCGTAGGCGCGGGACTAGCGGGGCTTTACAATGAGCAGTTCTTC.

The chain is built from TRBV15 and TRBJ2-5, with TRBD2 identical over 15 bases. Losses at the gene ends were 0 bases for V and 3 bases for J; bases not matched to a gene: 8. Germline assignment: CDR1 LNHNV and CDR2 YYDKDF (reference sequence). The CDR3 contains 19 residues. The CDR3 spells CATSRDKGLAGGMEETQYF. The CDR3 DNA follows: TGTGCCACCAGCAGAGATAAAGGACTAGCGGGAGGGATGGAAGAGACCCAGTACTTC.

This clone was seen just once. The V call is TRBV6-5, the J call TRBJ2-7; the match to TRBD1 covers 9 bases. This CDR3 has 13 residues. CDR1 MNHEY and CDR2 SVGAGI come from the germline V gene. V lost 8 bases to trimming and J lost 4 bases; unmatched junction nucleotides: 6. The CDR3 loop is CASSRDRVYEQYF. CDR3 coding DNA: TGTGCCAGCTCCCGGGACAGGGTATACGAGCAGTACTTC.

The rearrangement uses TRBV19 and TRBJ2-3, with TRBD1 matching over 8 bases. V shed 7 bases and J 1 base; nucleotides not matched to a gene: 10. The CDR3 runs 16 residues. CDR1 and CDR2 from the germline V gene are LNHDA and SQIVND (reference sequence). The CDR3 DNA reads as TGTGCCAGTACCACAGGGGGGCGGCGGGGCACAGATACGCAGTATTTT. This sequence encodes CASTTGGRRGTDTQYF. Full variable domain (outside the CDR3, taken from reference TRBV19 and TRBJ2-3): DGGITQSPKYLFRKEGQNVTLSCEQNLNHDAMYWYRQDPGQGLRLIYYSQIVNDFQKGDIAEGYSVSREKKESFPLTVTSAQKNPTAFYLCASTTGGRRGTDTQYFGPGTRLTVL.